The 32 T cell receptor beta chains below all came from one sample that was sequenced in a study of cytomegalovirus exposure and HLA in healthy donors. Amplification used 60 Vbeta primers and 13 Jbeta primers. Here immunoSEQ multiplex PCR was the method, and the copy in TCRdb shows in-frame clones only, minus some. Of under 200,000 clones in the sample, 68% were seen once. What was sequenced was PBMCs. The receptors originated from a woman aged 40 to 55 in good health and CMV-seropositive.

This chain connects TRBV6-5 to TRBJ1-2; 8 positions match TRBD1. Germline CDR1 is MNHEY and CDR2 is SVGAGI. The V segment lost 5 bases and the J segment 3 bases; nucleotides outside the gene matches: 5. The CDR3 is 14 residues long. The DNA of the CDR3 is TGTGCCAGCAGTCGACAGGGGACCCACTATGGCTACACCTTC. Its protein product is CASSRQGTHYGYTF.

The chain has TRBV11-2 and TRBJ2-5; TRBD1 matches at 8 bases. Germline CDR1 reads SGHAT; CDR2 reads FQNNGV. CDR3 length: 15 amino acids. Germline trimming cut 4 bases from V and 4 bases from J; bases unmatched to any gene: 8. The CDR3 sequence is CASSSRTGSGETQYF. CDR3 nucleotide sequence: TGTGCCAGCAGCTCGCGGACAGGGAGTGGAGAGACCCAGTACTTC.

The chain recombines TRBV18 with TRBJ1-5, with 9 bases aligning to TRBD1. The CDR3 runs to 15 residues. The germline V gene has CDR1 KGHSH and CDR2 LQKENI. V lost 4 bases, J lost 4 bases, and 5 bases stayed unmatched. The CDR3 loop is CASSLGQGSNQPQHF. The CDR3 DNA is TGTGCCAGCTCACTGGGACAGGGAAGTAATCAGCCCCAGCATTTT.

This chain links TRBV28 with TRBJ1-1; 7 bases match TRBD1. Germline loops: CDR1 MDHEN, CDR2 SYDVKM. This CDR3 has 14 amino acids. V was clipped by 7 bases and J by 1 base; unmatched bases: 6. The CDR3 DNA reads TGTGCCAGCAATTCCGGGACAGCGAACACTGAAGCTTTCTTT. It is translated as CASNSGTANTEAFF.

The chain couples TRBV9 to TRBJ2-1; maybe TRBD2 (5 bases). V lost 0 bases, J lost 8 bases, and 15 bases lay in between. Germline V gene lookup returns CDR1 SGDLS and CDR2 YYNGEE. There are 15 residues in the CDR3. CDR3 amino acids: CASSVGPVSVDEQFF. Written as DNA, the CDR3 is TGTGCCAGCAGCGTAGGTCCGGTTAGCGTCGATGAGCAGTTCTTC.

The sample holds a few counts of this clone. This chain links TRBV9 with TRBJ2-1; TRBD2 matches 7 bases. Losses at the gene ends were 0 bases for V and 4 bases for J; bases not matched to a gene: 10. Per germline, CDR1 SGDLS and CDR2 YYNGEE. The CDR3 consists of 17 residues. This chain's CDR3 is CASSVAQSRGSYNEQFF. The CDR3 bases are TGTGCCAGCAGCGTAGCTCAGTCGCGGGGGTCATACAATGAGCAGTTCTTC.

The chain carries TRBV6-5 and TRBJ2-7; TRBD2 might be the D (6 bases). CDR1 is MNHEY and CDR2 is SVGAGI in the germline V gene. The CDR3 loop spans 13 amino acids. V gave up 5 bases and J gave up 1 base, with 9 bases separating them. The CDR3 spells CASSRRGSYEQYF. The CDR3 region has the DNA TGTGCCAGCAGTCGGAGGGGTTCCTACGAGCAGTACTTC.

This clone was picked up a small number of times. V usage is TRBV5-1 and J usage is TRBJ2-7; D unclear. The length of the CDR3 is 14 residues. Germline V gene data show CDR1 as SGHRS and CDR2 as YFSETQ. Between the trimmed V and J ends, which lost 0 bases and 1 base, there was a span of 8 bases. The CDR3 is CASSLDFASYEQYF. CDR3 nucleotide sequence: TGCGCCAGCAGCTTGGACTTCGCTTCCTACGAGCAGTACTTC.

The gene calls are TRBV13 and TRBJ1-5; D remains ambiguous. Trimming pared 3 bases from V and 4 bases from J, leaving 13 bases between. The germline gives CDR1 PRHDT, CDR2 FYEKMQ (reference sequence). The CDR3 loop spans 15 amino acids. CDR3 region: CASSFGRTANQPQHF. CDR3 DNA: TGTGCCAGCAGCTTTGGCAGGACTGCAAATCAGCCCCAGCATTTT.

The CDR3 DNA sequence: TGTGCCAGCAGTGAAGCCGGGACAGGGGCCCACGAGCAGTACTTC. This codes for CASSEAGTGAHEQYF. The chain combines TRBV28 with TRBJ2-7; 10 nucleotides agree with TRBD1. The CDR3 has 15 residues. CDR1 is MDHEN, CDR2 SYDVKM, per germline. Germline trimming cut 5 bases from V and 5 bases from J; bases unmatched to any gene: 9. Filled out from reference TRBV28 and TRBJ2-7, the complete variable domain reads DVKVTQSSRYLVKRTGEKVFLECVQDMDHENMFWYRQDPGLGLRLIYFSYDVKMKEKGDIPEGYSVSREKKERFSLILESASTNQTSMYLCASSEAGTGAHEQYFGPGTRLTVT.

This chain links TRBV18 with TRBJ2-7, with TRBD1 as a possible D gene (5 bases). V shed 2 bases and J shed 6 bases, with 14 bases lying between them. This CDR3 contains 14 residues. The germline V gene has CDR1 KGHSH and CDR2 LQKENI. For the CDR3, the DNA is TGTGCCAGCTCACCAGAAAGGGGAACCAGCGAGCAGTACTTC. This gives the protein CASSPERGTSEQYF.

V usage is TRBV6-6 and J usage is TRBJ2-2, with 7 bases lining up with TRBD1. Germline lookup yields CDR1 MNHNY and CDR2 SVGAGI (reference sequence). This CDR3 is built from 12 residues. Unmatched junction bases numbered 1, after V lost 5 bases and J lost 7 bases. CDR3 coding DNA: TGTGCCAGCAGTACAGGGGACGGGGAGCTGTTTTTT. Protein: CASSTGDGELFF.

This clone was detected only a few times. The chain joins TRBV28 to TRBJ2-1; D might be TRBD2 (8 bases). CDR1 and CDR2 (germline): MDHEN, SYDVKM. Trimming shortened V by 5 bases and J by 0 bases, and 17 bases separated the two germline ends. CDR3 length: 17 residues. CDR3 in DNA: TGTGCCAGCAGTCCGATACAGGGGACTAGCTCCTACAATGAGCAGTTCTTC. Translation: CASSPIQGTSSYNEQFF.

This clone has more than one count but fewer than ten. This chain uses TRBV10-3 with TRBJ1-5; weak D call: TRBD1 (5 bases). The CDR3 runs to 14 residues. Trimming stripped 10 bases from V and 0 bases from J, with 13 bases between. Per germline, CDR1 ENHRY and CDR2 SYGVKD. In DNA form, the CDR3 reads TGTGCCACCCGGGGGGGTCTTAGCAATCAGCCCCAGCATTTT. Encoded protein: CATRGGLSNQPQHF.

This clone has more than one count but fewer than ten. CDR3: CAISGLAEYNEQFF. CDR3 nucleotide sequence: TGTGCCATCAGTGGACTAGCGGAATACAATGAGCAGTTCTTC. The V call is TRBV10-3, the J call TRBJ2-1; 9 bases are shared with TRBD2. The CDR3 loop spans 14 amino acids. CDR1 ENHRY and CDR2 SYGVKD come from the germline V gene. V lost 4 bases and J lost 4; bases outside the gene matches: 2.

This chain uses TRBV2 with TRBJ2-1; D is possibly TRBD2 (6 bases). Trimming took 8 bases from V and 1 from J, leaving 9 bases between them. The CDR3 is 13 amino acids. Germline-derived CDR1 and CDR2 are SNHLY and FYNNEI. The CDR3 reads CASAGISYNEQFF. The DNA of the CDR3 is TGTGCCAGCGCGGGGATTTCCTACAATGAGCAGTTCTTC. The whole variable domain, filled in from reference TRBV2 and TRBJ2-1, reads EPEVTQTPSHQVTQMGQEVILRCVPISNHLYFYWYRQILGQKVEFLVSFYNNEISEKSEIFDDQFSVERPDGSNFTLKIRSTKLEDSAMYFCASAGISYNEQFFGPGTRLTVL.

V gene TRBV10-3 combines with J gene TRBJ2-3, with 9 bases fitting TRBD1. The CDR3 spans 14 residues. Germline V gene data show CDR1 as ENHRY and CDR2 as SYGVKD. With 8 bases clipped from V and 3 bases from J, the junction kept 6 bases outside the gene matches. CDR3 bases: TGTGCCATCGCCGGGGGACAGGGAACAGATACGCAGTATTTT. Residues: CAIAGGQGTDTQYF.

As concerns this clone: The junction and the germline gene differ at one end; a read error may be behind it. The chain combines TRBV25-1 with TRBJ1-2, with D possibly matching TRBD1 (5 bases). The CDR3 spans 15 residues. Germline assignment: CDR1 MGHDK and CDR2 SYGVNS. CDR3 loop: CASSESGTANYGYPF. In DNA form, the CDR3 reads TGTGCCAGCAGTGAAAGCGGGACGGCTAACTATGGCTACCCCTTC.

The chain combines TRBV4-1 with TRBJ2-2, with 11 bases matching TRBD2. The trim removed 5 bases at V and 5 bases at J, leaving 7 bases unmatched. Germline V CDR1 and CDR2: MGHRA, YSYEKL. The CDR3 runs 16 residues. The CDR3 coding sequence is TGCGCCAGCAGCTTTTTAATAGCGGGAGGGACCGGGGAGCTGTTTTTT. It codes for CASSFLIAGGTGELFF.

This clone was observed a single time. The chain employs TRBV28 and TRBJ2-7; maybe TRBD2 (7 bases). Per the germline V gene, CDR1 is MDHEN and CDR2 is SYDVKM. Trimming left V 6 bases short and J 6 bases short, with 21 bases between. This CDR3 is built from 15 residues. CDR3 nucleotides: TGTGCCAGCAGCGTGGGGGGGCGCCCCTCCCGCGAGCAGTACTTC. Its translation: CASSVGGRPSREQYF. Together with reference TRBV28 and TRBJ2-7, the CDR3 gives the full variable domain: DVKVTQSSRYLVKRTGEKVFLECVQDMDHENMFWYRQDPGLGLRLIYFSYDVKMKEKGDIPEGYSVSREKKERFSLILESASTNQTSMYLCASSVGGRPSREQYFGPGTRLTVT.

The chain has TRBV28 and TRBJ1-4; D possibly corresponds to TRBD1 (6 bases). The germline CDR1 and CDR2 sequences are MDHEN and SYDVKM. The V end lost 5 bases, the J end lost 8 bases, and 18 bases lay between the germline ends. CDR3 length equals 15 residues. The CDR3 nucleotides read TGTGCCAGCAGTGGGGCAGGGACACTCTTAGAAAAACTGTTTTTT. This codes for CASSGAGTLLEKLFF.

This clone was seen a few times. The rearrangement uses TRBV4-3 and TRBJ2-3, with TRBD2 matching over 9 bases. The CDR3 sequence is 18 residues long. V shed 0 bases, J shed 8 bases, and the junction held 15 bases outside the gene matches. CDR1 is LGHNA and CDR2 is YSLEER in the germline V gene. CDR3 protein: CASSQDLWASGTPGTQYF. CDR3 coding DNA: TGCGCCAGCAGCCAAGATCTGTGGGCTAGCGGGACTCCGGGTACGCAGTATTTT.

A remark on this clone: Germline and junction disagree at one end, which may indicate a read error. The chain links TRBV7-7 to TRBJ1-1; 7 bases are a match to TRBD1. CDR3 length equals 17 residues. In germline, CDR1 is SSHAT, CDR2 FNYEAQ (reference sequence). CDR3 bases: TGTGCTAGCAGCCCTTTGAACCCAGCAGAGGGGGCTAATGAAGCTTTCTTT. Its protein is CASSPLNPAEGANEAFF. Looking up the rest from reference TRBV7-7 and TRBJ1-1 gives the full variable domain: GAGVSQSPRYKVTKRGQDVTLRCDPISSHATLYWYQQALGQGPEFLTYFNYEAQPDKSGLPSDRFSAERPEGSISTLTIQRTEQRDSAMYRCASSPLNPAEGANEAFFGQGTRLTVV.

This clone was found once. The V gene is TRBV7-3, the J gene TRBJ2-3, with a tentative D call TRBD2 (6 bases). CDR1 is SGHTA and CDR2 is FQGTGA in the germline V gene. Trimming stripped 5 bases from V and 5 bases from J, with 14 bases between. The CDR3 has 14 amino acids. The CDR3 protein is CASSPPGRGDTQYF. For the CDR3, the DNA is TGTGCCAGCAGCCCCCCTGGGCGGGGAGATACGCAGTATTTT.

This clone appeared once. The chain carries TRBV19 and TRBJ2-1, with 12 bases lining up with TRBD2. This CDR3 has 17 residues. Germline assignment: CDR1 LNHDA and CDR2 SQIVND (reference sequence). The V gene end was trimmed by 4 bases and the J gene end by 8 bases; junction bases not matched to a gene: 12. The CDR3, as DNA: TGTGCCAGTAGTAACTTTCGGACTAGCGGGATTGACCATGAGCAGTTCTTC. This translates into CASSNFRTSGIDHEQFF.

V gene TRBV7-2 combines with J gene TRBJ1-1, with D perhaps matching TRBD1 (5 bases). The CDR3 totals 18 residues. Germline V lookup: CDR1 SGHTA, CDR2 FQGNSA. Trimming pared 1 base from V and 4 bases from J, leaving 22 bases between. The CDR3 DNA is TGTGCCAGCAGCTTAGGATTTAAGGTTCTTGGGGGGGTCACTGAAGCTTTCTTT. Amino acid sequence: CASSLGFKVLGGVTEAFF.

The V and J genes are TRBV6-5 and TRBJ2-3; D uncertain. V was cut by 0 bases and J by 2 bases, with 9 bases left in between. The CDR3 sequence is 15 residues long. Germline CDR1 is MNHEY and CDR2 is SVGAGI. The CDR3 here is CASSYSGSPTDTQYF. The DNA for the CDR3 is TGTGCCAGCAGTTACTCGGGTAGCCCCACAGATACGCAGTATTTT.

This clone was seen once. The chain uses TRBV5-1 and TRBJ1-6; the match to TRBD1 covers 9 bases. V gave up 2 bases and J gave up 10 bases; unmatched junction bases: 7. The CDR3 spans 15 residues. Germline CDR1 SGHRS, CDR2 YFSETQ. This CDR3 is CASSLTGGARSPLHF. Here the CDR3 DNA reads TGCGCCAGCAGCTTAACAGGGGGCGCAAGGTCACCCCTCCACTTT.

This clone was recorded once. The gene calls are TRBV5-1 and TRBJ1-1, with D hard to call. V lost 6 bases to trimming and J lost 3 bases, with 12 bases between them. This CDR3 is 13 amino acids long. Germline CDR1 reads SGHRS; CDR2 reads YFSETQ. The DNA of the CDR3 is TGCGCCAGCACAGCGGAGATGGACACTGAAGCTTTCTTT. Encoded protein: CASTAEMDTEAFF.

This chain connects TRBV25-1 to TRBJ2-1; D is ambiguous. The CDR3 runs to 14 residues. V lost 2 bases and J 6 bases, leaving 11 bases between the germline ends. Germline V CDR1 and CDR2: MGHDK, SYGVNS. CDR3 sequence reads: CASSEASLINEQFF. The CDR3 DNA follows: TGTGCCAGCAGTGAAGCGTCGTTAATCAATGAGCAGTTCTTC.

V and J are TRBV7-2 and TRBJ1-1; the D gene is possibly TRBD1 (6 bases). Germline V gene lookup returns CDR1 SGHTA and CDR2 FQGNSA. The CDR3 is made up of 15 amino acids. V was clipped by 7 bases and J by 0 bases, with 15 bases between them. The CDR3 loop reads CASTRRGGMNTEAFF. The CDR3 bases are TGTGCCAGCACCCGGAGGGGGGGGATGAACACTGAAGCTTTCTTT.

This chain joins TRBV23-1 and TRBJ2-2; D is undetermined. TRBV23-1 is noted as an ORF with a role that remains uncertain. The CDR3 loop spans 15 amino acids. The V gene lost 3 bases and the J gene lost 3 bases, with 11 bases spanning the gap. The CDR3 region has the DNA TGCGCCAGCAGTCACCGTCAGACTTACACCGGGGAGCTGTTTTTT. It yields the protein CASSHRQTYTGELFF.